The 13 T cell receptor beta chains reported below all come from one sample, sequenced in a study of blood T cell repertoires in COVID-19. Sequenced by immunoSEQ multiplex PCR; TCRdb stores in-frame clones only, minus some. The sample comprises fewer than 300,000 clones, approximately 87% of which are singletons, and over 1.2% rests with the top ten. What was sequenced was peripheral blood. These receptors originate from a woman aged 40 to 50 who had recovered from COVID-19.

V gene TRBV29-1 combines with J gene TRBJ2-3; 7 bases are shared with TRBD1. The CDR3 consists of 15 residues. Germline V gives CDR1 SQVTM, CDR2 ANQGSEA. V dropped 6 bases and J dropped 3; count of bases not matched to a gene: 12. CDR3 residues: CSVTDKTGFTDTQYF. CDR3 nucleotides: TGCAGCGTAACCGACAAGACAGGGTTTACAGATACGCAGTATTTT.

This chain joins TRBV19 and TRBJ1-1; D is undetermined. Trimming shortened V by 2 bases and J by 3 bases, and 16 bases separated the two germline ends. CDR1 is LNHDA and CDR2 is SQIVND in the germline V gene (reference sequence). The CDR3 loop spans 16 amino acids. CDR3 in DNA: TGTGCCAGTAGTATATGGGCCATGGAGGGATACACTGAAGCTTTCTTT. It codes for CASSIWAMEGYTEAFF.

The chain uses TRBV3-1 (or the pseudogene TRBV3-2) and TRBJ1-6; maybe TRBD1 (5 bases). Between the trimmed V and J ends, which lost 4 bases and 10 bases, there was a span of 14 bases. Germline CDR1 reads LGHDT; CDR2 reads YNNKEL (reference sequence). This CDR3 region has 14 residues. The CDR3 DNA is TGTGCCAGCAGCCGAGAAGCGAAGGGGTCACCCCTCCACTTT. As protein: CASSREAKGSPLHF.

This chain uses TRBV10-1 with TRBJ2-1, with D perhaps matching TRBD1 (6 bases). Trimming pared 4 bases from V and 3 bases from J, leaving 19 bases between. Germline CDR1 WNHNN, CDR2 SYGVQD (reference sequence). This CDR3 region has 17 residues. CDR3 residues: CASSASEGVTDYNEQFF. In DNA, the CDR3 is TGCGCCAGCAGTGCTTCCGAGGGGGTTACTGACTACAATGAGCAGTTCTTC.

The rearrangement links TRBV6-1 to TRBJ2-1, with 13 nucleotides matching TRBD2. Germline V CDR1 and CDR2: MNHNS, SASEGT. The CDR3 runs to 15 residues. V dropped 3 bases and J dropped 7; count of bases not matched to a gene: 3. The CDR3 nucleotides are TGTGCCAGCAGTGAGGGACTAGCGGGGAAAAATGAGCAGTTCTTC. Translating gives CASSEGLAGKNEQFF.

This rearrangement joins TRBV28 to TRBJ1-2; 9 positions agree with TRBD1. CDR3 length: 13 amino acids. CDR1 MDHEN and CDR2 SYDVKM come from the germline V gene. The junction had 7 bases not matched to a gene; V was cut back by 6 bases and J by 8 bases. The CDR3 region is CASRARDRAGYTF. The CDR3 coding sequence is TGTGCCAGCAGGGCCCGGGACAGGGCCGGCTACACCTTC.

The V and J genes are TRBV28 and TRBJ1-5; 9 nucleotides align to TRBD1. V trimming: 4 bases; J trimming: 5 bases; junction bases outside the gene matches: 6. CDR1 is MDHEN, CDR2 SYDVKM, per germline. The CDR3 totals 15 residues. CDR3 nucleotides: TGTGCCAGCAGTTCGGGACAGGGCCCCGATCAGCCCCAGCATTTT. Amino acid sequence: CASSSGQGPDQPQHF. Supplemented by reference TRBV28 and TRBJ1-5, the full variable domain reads DVKVTQSSRYLVKRTGEKVFLECVQDMDHENMFWYRQDPGLGLRLIYFSYDVKMKEKGDIPEGYSVSREKKERFSLILESASTNQTSMYLCASSSGQGPDQPQHFGDGTRLSIL.

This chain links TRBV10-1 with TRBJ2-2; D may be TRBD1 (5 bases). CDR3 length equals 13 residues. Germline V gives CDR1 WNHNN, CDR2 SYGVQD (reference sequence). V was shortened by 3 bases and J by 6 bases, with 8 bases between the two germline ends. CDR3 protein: CASSDRVAGELFF. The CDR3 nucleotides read TGCGCCAGCAGTGACAGGGTGGCCGGGGAGCTGTTTTTT.

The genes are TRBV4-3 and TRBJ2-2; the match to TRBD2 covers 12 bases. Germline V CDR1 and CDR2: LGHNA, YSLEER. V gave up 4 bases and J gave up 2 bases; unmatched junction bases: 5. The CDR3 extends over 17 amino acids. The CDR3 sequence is CASSLTSGGLNTGELFF. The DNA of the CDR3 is TGCGCCAGCAGCCTGACTAGCGGGGGCCTCAACACCGGGGAGCTGTTTTTT.

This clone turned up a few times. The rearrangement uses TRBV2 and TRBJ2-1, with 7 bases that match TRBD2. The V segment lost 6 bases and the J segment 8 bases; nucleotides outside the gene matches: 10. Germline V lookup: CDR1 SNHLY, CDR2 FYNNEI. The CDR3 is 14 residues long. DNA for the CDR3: TGTGCCAGCAGCTCTAGCGGCCGAAAGCATGAGCAGTTCTTC. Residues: CASSSSGRKHEQFF.

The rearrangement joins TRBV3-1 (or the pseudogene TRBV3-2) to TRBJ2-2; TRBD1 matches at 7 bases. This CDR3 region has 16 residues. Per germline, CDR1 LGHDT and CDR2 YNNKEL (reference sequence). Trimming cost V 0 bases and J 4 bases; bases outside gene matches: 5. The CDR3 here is CASSQDGPGGTGELFF. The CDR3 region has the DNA TGTGCCAGCAGCCAAGATGGGCCAGGGGGCACCGGGGAGCTGTTTTTT.

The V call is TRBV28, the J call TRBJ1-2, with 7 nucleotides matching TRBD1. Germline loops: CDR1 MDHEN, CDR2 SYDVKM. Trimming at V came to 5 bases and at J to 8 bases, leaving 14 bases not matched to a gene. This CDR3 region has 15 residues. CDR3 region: CASSLSPGQGDGYTF. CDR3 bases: TGTGCCAGCAGTCTCTCGCCGGGGCAGGGGGACGGCTACACCTTC.

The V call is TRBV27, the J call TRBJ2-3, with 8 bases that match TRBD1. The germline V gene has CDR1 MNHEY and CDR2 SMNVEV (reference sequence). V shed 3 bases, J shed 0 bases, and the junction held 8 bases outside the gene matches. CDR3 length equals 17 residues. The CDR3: CASSFFLGQGSTDTQYF. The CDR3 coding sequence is TGTGCCAGCAGTTTCTTCCTCGGACAGGGAAGCACAGATACGCAGTATTTT.